The clone carrying this TCR beta chain came up a few times. Its antigen remains unknown. This sample is drawn from a study of identical twins' blood T cells. Findings of the study overall: Even for out-of-frame TCRbeta, twins reportedly shared V gene usage much more than unrelated donors.

MiXCR was run by TCRdb on the 5' RACE reads, yielding one entry per CDR3 protein. The sample lists 300,000 to 400,000 distinct CDR3 sequences; about 28% were seen once. Trimming stripped 4 bases from V and 0 bases from J, with 11 bases between. Germline CDR1 reads SGHRS; CDR2 reads YFSETQ. This CDR3 is 16 amino acids long. The specimen was PBMCs. This TCR was recovered from a woman between 18 and 49 years old in good health. V is TRBV5-1 and J is TRBJ2-6; the D is unclear. CDR3 DNA sequence: TGCGCCAGCAGCGGATCTAGTCACTCTGGGGCCAACGTCCTGACTTTC. It encodes CASSGSSHSGANVLTF.